This TCR beta chain was identified in a study of shared clonotypes between healthy human individuals. Study conclusions and caveats: The four-donor shared clonotypes exceeded non-shared clonotypes in generation probability, with non-shared ones scoring lower.

CDR3 size: 15 residues. Germline V gene lookup returns CDR1 LNHDA and CDR2 SQIVND (reference sequence). Trimming shortened V by 0 bases and J by 2 bases, and 11 bases separated the two germline ends. Methods used by the authors: Quality scores were absent from the junction-only immunoSEQ sequences, so filtering differed. Sequencing used immunoSEQ multiplex PCR; TCRdb keeps in-frame clones, though not all of them. That table furnishes V, J and clone size, whereas the DNA furnished D and trimming. The table shows around 1.6 million clones, with 95% to 99% occurring only once. A note on this clone: The antigen remains unidentified.

The specimen sequenced was naive CD4+ T cells sorted from blood. As for subset: CD45RA+ positively selected. The origin of this receptor is a young man in good health. V usage is TRBV19 and J usage is TRBJ2-7, with D unclear. Here the CDR3 DNA reads TGTGCCAGTAGTATAGACAACTTGCCCGCCTACGAGCAGTACTTC. This encodes CASSIDNLPAYEQYF.